Below are 19 T cell receptor beta chains sequenced from a single sample in a study of human T cells and chemical hapten exposure. Time point given: patch test 3, about 24 weeks after DPC sensitization. The sample's treatment: therapeutic diphenylcyclopropenone sensitization with weekly scalp DPC. One entry per CDR3 protein, called by TCRdb with MiXCR from the RACE reads. Here the sample spans about 120,000 distinct CDR3 sequences, about 11% being singletons. The sequences come from whole blood, collected in connection with sensitization to the hapten diphenylcyclopropenone (DPC). The receptors originated from a woman in her forties or fifties with alopecia areata. Some clones in this sample may be carry-over from other donors' samples.

This clonotype was observed at least ten times. V usage is TRBV9 and J usage is TRBJ1-1, with D possibly matching TRBD1 (5 bases). Germline V gives CDR1 SGDLS, CDR2 YYNGEE. This CDR3 has 12 amino acids. Trimming took 0 bases from V and 8 from J, leaving 8 bases between them. In DNA form, the CDR3 reads TGTGCCAGCAGCGTAGGGGGGGGAGAAGCTTTCTTT. Translating gives CASSVGGGEAFF.

This clonotype was seen many times. The rearrangement joins TRBV4-2 to TRBJ2-2, with 11 bases fitting TRBD2. The V gene's germline CDR1 is LGHNA and CDR2 YNFKEQ. The CDR3 loop spans 16 amino acids. Losses at the gene ends were 3 bases for V and 6 bases for J; bases not matched to a gene: 6. CDR3: CASSQSTLAGAGELFF. The CDR3 DNA sequence: TGTGCCAGCAGCCAGAGTACACTAGCGGGAGCCGGGGAGCTGTTTTTT.

This clonotype appeared a few times. This chain uses TRBV18 with TRBJ2-5; no definite D call. Trimming stripped 3 bases from V and 0 bases from J, with 14 bases between. Germline CDR1 KGHSH, CDR2 LQKENI. CDR3 size: 16 residues. The CDR3 region is CASSPSHPRYQETQYF. The CDR3 DNA sequence: TGTGCCAGCTCACCCTCACACCCCAGGTACCAAGAGACCCAGTACTTC.

This clonotype was seen at least ten times. J is TRBJ2-7 and V is TRBV29-1; 9 bases line up with TRBD1. With 6 bases clipped from V and 6 bases from J, the junction kept 9 bases outside the gene matches. The germline gives CDR1 SQVTM, CDR2 ANQGSEA. The CDR3 runs 13 residues. In nucleotides, the CDR3 is TGCAGCGTCCTGGACAGGGGAGAGGTCGAGCAGTACTTC. This gives the protein CSVLDRGEVEQYF.

The sample holds a few counts of this clonotype. The V call is TRBV7-8, the J call TRBJ2-3, with 7 bases fitting TRBD2. Germline CDR1 SGHVS, CDR2 FQNEAQ. V lost 5 bases, J lost 5 bases, and 13 bases stayed unmatched. CDR3 size: 16 residues. CDR3 coding DNA: TGTGCCAGCAGCCACCCTAGCGGCGAGGGGATAGATACGCAGTATTTT. Amino acid sequence: CASSHPSGEGIDTQYF.

V and J are TRBV20-1 and TRBJ2-7; the match to TRBD1 covers 12 bases. The germline V gene encodes CDR1 DFQATT and CDR2 SNEGSKA (reference sequence). The CDR3 runs to 14 residues. V was pared by 3 bases and J by 9 bases, with 9 bases of the junction left unmatched. The CDR3 DNA follows: TGCAGTGCTAGTTCGGGACAGGGGGCGTCCGCGCAGTACTTC. As protein: CSASSGQGASAQYF.

This clonotype has a handful of counts. V is TRBV5-1 and J is TRBJ1-6, with TRBD1 identical over 9 bases. The germline gives CDR1 SGHRS, CDR2 YFSETQ. The junction had 5 bases not matched to a gene; V was cut back by 4 bases and J by 6 bases. CDR3 length: 15 residues. CDR3 protein: CASSQPGQGNSPLHF. In DNA form, the CDR3 reads TGCGCCAGCAGCCAACCGGGACAGGGTAATTCACCCCTCCACTTT.

The chain combines TRBV5-1 with TRBJ2-3; D is perhaps TRBD1 or TRBD2 (5 bases each). Deletions cut 3 bases from V and 4 bases from J, with 12 bases between. CDR3 length: 14 amino acids. Germline V gene lookup returns CDR1 SGHRS and CDR2 YFSETQ. CDR3 DNA: TGCGCCAGCAGCTGGTTCCAGGGAGCAGATACGCAGTATTTT. It encodes CASSWFQGADTQYF. The complete variable domain, with remaining parts taken from reference TRBV5-1 and TRBJ2-3, reads KAGVTQTPRYLIKTRGQQVTLSCSPISGHRSVSWYQQTPGQGLQFLFEYFSETQRNKGNFPGRFSGRQFSNSRSEMNVSTLELGDSALYLCASSWFQGADTQYFGPGTRLTVL.

The chain couples TRBV24-1 to TRBJ1-2; D is unclear. The germline V and J ends were trimmed by 3 bases and 7 bases, with 14 bases remaining between them. The germline CDR1 and CDR2 sequences are KGHDR and SFDVKD. The CDR3 spans 14 residues. The CDR3 here is CATSDRSRVAGYTF. In DNA form, the CDR3 reads TGTGCCACCAGTGATCGGTCAAGGGTGGCTGGCTACACCTTC.

This clonotype was counted a few times. The chain carries TRBV12-3 or TRBV12-4 and TRBJ1-1, with D unclear. CDR3 length equals 14 residues. Deletions cut 6 bases from V and 0 bases from J, with 11 bases between. The CDR3 loop is CASSLCKVNTEAFF. For the CDR3, the DNA is TGTGCCAGCAGCCTCTGTAAGGTGAACACTGAAGCTTTCTTT.

This clonotype occurred a few times. The rearrangement uses TRBV12-3 or TRBV12-4 and TRBJ1-1, with D hard to call. This CDR3 region has 16 residues. The V gene lost 3 bases and the J gene lost 0 bases, with 14 bases spanning the gap. The CDR3 loop reads CASSFAGVGMNTEAFF. CDR3 bases: TGTGCCAGCAGTTTTGCCGGGGTGGGAATGAACACTGAAGCTTTCTTT.

The chain couples TRBV12-3 or TRBV12-4 to TRBJ2-4; no clear D gene. V lost 3 bases to trimming and J lost 9 bases, with 12 bases between them. The length of the CDR3 is 13 residues. CDR3 in amino acids: CASSLAVKGIQYF. DNA for the CDR3: TGTGCCAGCAGTTTGGCGGTGAAGGGCATTCAGTACTTC.

The CDR3 DNA sequence: TGCAGTGCTAGGAGCCCGGTTGGCTACACCTTC. Translating gives CSARSPVGYTF. This chain links TRBV20-1 with TRBJ1-2, with D unclear. Trimming pared 3 bases from V and 7 bases from J, leaving 9 bases between. CDR3 length: 11 amino acids. Germline assignment: CDR1 DFQATT and CDR2 SNEGSKA (reference sequence).

The chain has TRBV10-3 and TRBJ1-2; D possibly corresponds to TRBD1 (5 bases). CDR3 size: 14 residues. V gave up 2 bases and J gave up 7 bases, with 14 bases separating them. Germline V gene data show CDR1 as ENHRY and CDR2 as SYGVKD. CDR3 sequence (DNA): TGTGCCATCAGTGAGGGGCCGAGGGGTAGTGGCTACACCTTC. Protein sequence: CAISEGPRGSGYTF.

The chain is built from TRBV12-5 and TRBJ1-1, with a possible D match to TRBD1 (5 bases). V gave up 9 bases and J gave up 2 bases, with 16 bases separating them. Germline V gives CDR1 LGHNT, CDR2 FRNRAP. The CDR3 contains 14 residues. The CDR3 spells CASDTRDLNTEAFF. The DNA for the CDR3 is TGTGCTAGCGACACCCGGGACTTAAACACTGAAGCTTTCTTT.

The chain combines TRBV20-1 with TRBJ1-2, with no clear D. Trimming stripped 1 base from V and 3 bases from J, with 12 bases between. Germline CDR1 reads DFQATT; CDR2 reads SNEGSKA (reference sequence). This CDR3 spans 14 amino acids. CDR3: CSARVSKGDYGYTF. DNA of the CDR3: TGCAGTGCTAGAGTCAGTAAGGGCGACTATGGCTACACCTTC.

The chain couples TRBV27 to TRBJ1-4; D is unclear. Trimming took off 3 bases at V and 5 bases at J, with 13 bases between the two ends. The CDR3 runs to 15 residues. Looked up from germline, CDR1 is MNHEY and CDR2 is SMNVEV (reference sequence). The DNA of the CDR3 is TGTGCCAGCAGTTTGTGGAGCAGCGCGAATGAAAAACTGTTTTTT. Protein sequence: CASSLWSSANEKLFF.

This clonotype was observed many times. The genes are TRBV6-5 and TRBJ1-4, with 8 nucleotides matching TRBD1. The CDR3 totals 14 residues. Germline-derived CDR1 and CDR2 are MNHEY and SVGAGI. J gave up 8 bases and V 7 bases, and 9 bases lay outside the gene matches. CDR3 coding DNA: TGTGCCAGCAAAGGGGGGACAGGCGGGGAAAAACTGTTTTTT. Protein: CASKGGTGGEKLFF.

The chain combines TRBV4-1 with TRBJ2-3; TRBD1 is a possible D gene (5 bases). Germline V lookup: CDR1 MGHRA, CDR2 YSYEKL. V lost 1 base and J 4 bases, leaving 9 bases between the germline ends. The CDR3 is 14 amino acids. The CDR3 DNA follows: TGCGCCAGCAGCCAAGCACAAGGGGCAGATACGCAGTATTTT. Its translation: CASSQAQGADTQYF.